Sequencing of this T cell receptor beta chain was carried out in a study of siplizumab effects on memory and regulatory T cells. Clones were read by immunoSEQ multiplex PCR, and TCRdb kept only the in-frame ones, dropping some. The data contain 65,000 to 90,000 clones, about 92% of them singletons. Study observations and caveats: Among alloreactive clones, only a minor fraction mapped to unstimulated subsets. Alloreactive sequences traceable to unstimulated CD4+ memory cells declined significantly under siplizumab. Where siplizumab was present, mappable alloreactive CD4+ clones averaged 68.8% Treg-derived, compared with more than 25% in controls.

Trimming cost V 4 bases and J 2 bases, with 12 bases left between them. CDR1 and CDR2 from the germline V gene are MNHNS and SASEGT. The CDR3 consists of 15 residues. As to this clone: Antigen specificity is unknown.

The receptor was derived from a human donor in good health. V usage is TRBV6-1 and J usage is TRBJ1-5; D gene ambiguous. Sequenced: CD8+ T cells sorted from blood. The CDR3 spells CASSVPRSGNQPQHF. The CDR3 nucleotides are TGTGCCAGCAGTGTACCGCGGTCGGGCAATCAGCCCCAGCATTTT.